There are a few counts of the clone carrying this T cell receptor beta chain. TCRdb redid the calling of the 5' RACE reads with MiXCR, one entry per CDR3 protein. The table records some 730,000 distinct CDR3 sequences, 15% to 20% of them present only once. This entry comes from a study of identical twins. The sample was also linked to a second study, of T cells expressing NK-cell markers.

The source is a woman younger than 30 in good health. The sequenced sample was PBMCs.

CDR3 bases: TGTGCCAGCAGCGTAGATGGAGCCATTCTCACAGATACGCAGTATTTT. Its translation: CASSVDGAILTDTQYF. This rearrangement joins TRBV9 to TRBJ2-3, with D hard to call. Per germline, CDR1 SGDLS and CDR2 YYNGEE. Trimming took 0 bases from V and 2 from J, leaving 13 bases between them. This CDR3 region has 16 residues.